A selection of T cell receptor beta chains follows, all from one sample in a study of shared clonotypes between healthy human individuals. Method: immunoSEQ multiplex PCR; TCRdb's copy keeps in-frame clones and lacks some. Among about 340,000 clones listed, over 70% were seen once. The sample taken for sequencing was memory CD4+ T cells sorted from blood. These receptors all stem from a man in his thirties or forties in good health. The CDR3 runs from the conserved cysteine through the conserved F or W. Each record gives: CDR3 protein, CDR3 DNA, J gene, clone size, CDR3 length, D gene, V gene. A D gene is named only where the DNA matches it firmly. Clone size is stated in some rows and not others, as once, few, many or a class when expanded.

CDR3: CTSSYRQVDEQYF; DNA: TGTACCAGCAGTTATCGGCAGGTTGACGAGCAGTACTTC; J: TRBJ2-7; size: -; length: 13; D: -; V: TRBV2
CDR3: CASSYGQSNEKLFF; DNA: TGTGCCAGCAGCTATGGACAGAGTAATGAAAAACTGTTTTTT; J: TRBJ1-4; size: -; length: 14; D: -; V: TRBV5-4
CDR3: CASSGGAGTEAFF; DNA: TGTGCCAGCAGTGGGGGGGCGGGCACTGAAGCTTTCTTT; J: TRBJ1-1; size: many; length: 13; D: -; V: TRBV2
CDR3: CASSLIPETGEKLFF; DNA: TGTGCCAGCAGCTTAATTCCTGAGACAGGTGAAAAACTGTTTTTT; J: TRBJ1-4; size: -; length: 15; D: -; V: TRBV7-2
CDR3: CASSSETRRAEAFF; DNA: TGTGCCAGCAGCTCGGAAACTCGACGGGCTGAAGCTTTCTTT; J: TRBJ1-1; size: -; length: 14; D: -; V: TRBV7-2
CDR3: CAISESRGRNEQFF; DNA: TGTGCCATCAGTGAGTCTCGCGGTAGGAATGAGCAGTTCTTC; J: TRBJ2-1; size: -; length: 14; D: -; V: TRBV10-3
CDR3: CASSLASGRQYNEQFF; DNA: TGTGCCAGCAGTTTGGCTAGCGGGAGACAATACAATGAGCAGTTCTTC; J: TRBJ2-1; size: -; length: 16; D: TRBD2; V: TRBV27
CDR3: CAISTSVTGVKETQYF; DNA: TGTGCCATCAGCACGTCAGTGACAGGGGTAAAAGAGACCCAGTACTTC; J: TRBJ2-5; size: -; length: 16; D: TRBD1; V: TRBV10-3
CDR3: CASSPLGQMNTEAFF; DNA: TGTGCCAGCTCACCGCTGGGACAGATGAACACTGAAGCTTTCTTT; J: TRBJ1-1; size: -; length: 15; D: TRBD1; V: TRBV18
CDR3: CASSVVAGGSTDTQYF; DNA: TGTGCCAGCAGCGTCGTAGCGGGGGGGAGCACAGATACGCAGTATTTT; J: TRBJ2-3; size: -; length: 16; D: TRBD2; V: TRBV9
CDR3: CASSLVRADTQYF; DNA: TGTGCCAGCAGTCTGGTCAGGGCAGATACGCAGTATTTT; J: TRBJ2-3; size: -; length: 13; D: -; V: TRBV27
CDR3: CASSIQGNEQFF; DNA: TGTGCCAGCTCGATACAGGGTAATGAGCAGTTCTTC; J: TRBJ2-1; size: once; length: 12; D: -; V: TRBV18
CDR3: CASSADTQETQYF; DNA: TGTGCCAGCAGTGCGGACACCCAAGAGACCCAGTACTTC; J: TRBJ2-5; size: -; length: 13; D: -; V: TRBV2
CDR3: CRGHSNTGELFF; DNA: TGTCGCGGACACTCGAACACCGGGGAGCTGTTTTTT; J: TRBJ2-2; size: -; length: 12; D: -; V: TRBV30
CDR3: CASSSTRQGGDIQYF; DNA: TGTGCCAGCAGTTCCACCCGACAGGGTGGCGACATTCAGTACTTC; J: TRBJ2-4; size: few; length: 15; D: TRBD1; V: TRBV27
CDR3: CASSPGASGGNEQFF; DNA: TGCGCCAGCAGCCCCGGTGCTAGCGGGGGTAATGAGCAGTTCTTC; J: TRBJ2-1; size: -; length: 15; D: TRBD2; V: TRBV5-1
CDR3: CASSGTGPSEEGSYNEQFF; DNA: TGTGCCAGCAGTGGGACAGGTCCTTCGGAGGAAGGATCCTACAATGAGCAGTTCTTC; J: TRBJ2-1; size: many; length: 19; D: -; V: TRBV21-1
CDR3: CASSMYHRAAGNTIYF; DNA: TGTGCCAGTAGTATGTACCACAGGGCGGCTGGAAACACCATATATTTT; J: TRBJ1-3; size: few; length: 16; D: -; V: TRBV19